This entry lists 22 T cell receptor beta chains sequenced from one sample in a study of shared clonotypes between healthy human individuals. Profiled with immunoSEQ multiplex PCR; TCRdb holds only in-frame clones, not every one. The profile covers about 680,000 clones, with about 91% appearing a single time and 24% taken by the ten largest. Naive CD8 cells lacked CD45RO, underwent positive selection for CCR7 and left out terminally differentiated effector memory CD45RA+ cells. The specimen was naive CD8+ T cells sorted from blood. These receptors all come from a man aged 25 to 40 in good health.

A word on this clone: Other DNA sequences in this specimen translate into the identical CDR3. The chain joins TRBV6-5 to TRBJ2-7; D perhaps matches TRBD2 (5 bases). Germline CDR1 reads MNHEY; CDR2 reads SVGAGI. Trimming removed 2 bases at V and 0 bases at J, with 5 bases between. The CDR3 covers 13 residues. The CDR3 DNA reads TGTGCCAGCAGTTACCGGGACTCCTACGAGCAGTACTTC. Protein product: CASSYRDSYEQYF.

This clone has only a few counts. The chain combines TRBV7-9 with TRBJ1-2; TRBD1 agrees at 8 bases. This CDR3 is 15 amino acids long. V lost 2 bases and J lost 7; bases outside the gene matches: 9. Germline CDR1 is SEHNR and CDR2 is FQNEAQ (reference sequence). CDR3: CASSLTSDRGGGYTF. As DNA, the CDR3 is TGTGCCAGCAGCTTAACCTCAGACAGGGGAGGTGGCTACACCTTC. The whole variable domain, filled in from reference TRBV7-9 and TRBJ1-2, reads DTGVSQNPRHKITKRGQNVTFRCDPISEHNRLYWYRQTLGQGPEFLTYFQNEAQLEKSRLLSDRFSAERPKGSFSTLEIQRTEQGDSAMYLCASSLTSDRGGGYTFGSGTRLTVV.

As regards this clone: Other DNA sequences in this specimen translate into the identical CDR3. This chain joins TRBV19 and TRBJ2-2, with D unresolved. V lost 2 bases and J lost 4, with 5 bases in between. The germline CDR1 and CDR2 sequences are LNHDA and SQIVND (reference sequence). The CDR3 spans 13 residues. CDR3 nucleotide sequence: TGTGCCAGTAGTATATCCGGCACCGGGGAGCTGTTTTTT. This translates into CASSISGTGELFF.

This clone has a handful of counts. The CDR3 bases are TGTGCCAGCAGCTTACCGCCAGCGGGTGTCAATGAGCAGTTCTTC. Translating gives CASSLPPAGVNEQFF. This chain connects TRBV11-3 to TRBJ2-1, with D possibly TRBD2 on 6 matching bases. The length of the CDR3 is 15 residues. V lost 2 bases to trimming and J lost 6 bases, with 14 bases between them. CDR1 is SGHNT, CDR2 YENEEA, per germline.

The gene calls are TRBV11-3 and TRBJ2-2; the D gene is possibly TRBD1 (5 bases). This CDR3 has 14 amino acids. V was pared by 4 bases and J by 6 bases, with 12 bases between. Germline CDR1 SGHNT, CDR2 YENEEA. In DNA, the CDR3 is TGTGCCAGCAGCTCCCCCCTAGGGGCCGGGGAGCTGTTTTTT. This translates into CASSSPLGAGELFF.

V usage is TRBV2 and J usage is TRBJ2-2; 11 nucleotides agree with TRBD2. V shed 7 bases and J 6 bases; nucleotides not matched to a gene: 4. CDR3 length equals 14 residues. In germline, CDR1 is SNHLY, CDR2 FYNNEI. The CDR3 nucleotides read TGTGCCAGCACGGGACTAGCGGTGCCCGGGGAGCTGTTTTTT. Translated, it gives CASTGLAVPGELFF. Variable domain in full (rest from reference TRBV2 and TRBJ2-2): EPEVTQTPSHQVTQMGQEVILRCVPISNHLYFYWYRQILGQKVEFLVSFYNNEISEKSEIFDDQFSVERPDGSNFTLKIRSTKLEDSAMYFCASTGLAVPGELFFGEGSRLTVL.

The chain employs TRBV19 and TRBJ1-2; D perhaps matches TRBD1 (5 bases). Trimming stripped 4 bases from V and 4 bases from J, with 19 bases between. Per the germline V gene, CDR1 is LNHDA and CDR2 is SQIVND (reference sequence). The CDR3 extends over 16 amino acids. The CDR3, as DNA: TGTGCCAGTAGTACCCTGTCGGTCAGGGTGGGCTATGGCTACACCTTC. Encoded protein: CASSTLSVRVGYGYTF.

The rearrangement joins TRBV15 to TRBJ2-5, with D possibly TRBD2 on 6 matching bases. The ends were cut back, 6 bases at V and 5 bases at J, with 19 bases in the middle. The germline gives CDR1 LNHNV, CDR2 YYDKDF (reference sequence). The CDR3 contains 15 residues. CDR3 sequence (DNA): TGTGCCACCAGTTCGAATAGGGGAGGAGGGGAGACCCAGTACTTC. This codes for CATSSNRGGGETQYF.

A note on this clone: Other DNA sequences within the sample encode an identical CDR3. The J gene is TRBJ1-5, the V gene TRBV28; D not resolved. This CDR3 region has 14 residues. V was cut by 3 bases and J by 2 bases, with 8 bases left in between. The germline V gene encodes CDR1 MDHEN and CDR2 SYDVKM. CDR3 residues: CASSFFRGNQPQHF. The CDR3 nucleotides are TGTGCCAGCAGTTTTTTTCGAGGCAATCAGCCCCAGCATTTT.

V gene TRBV23-1 combines with J gene TRBJ1-4; a possible D gene is TRBD1 (6 bases). TRBV23-1 is known as an ORF, though its function is uncertain. Deletions cut 8 bases from V and 2 bases from J, with 24 bases between. The CDR3 runs to 18 residues. The CDR3 DNA is TGCGCCAGCTCGCTTCCGGCAACTTCAGGGGCGACTAATGAAAAACTGTTTTTT. It translates to CASSLPATSGATNEKLFF.

Details on this clone: The sample has other DNA sequences that encode this CDR3 too. V is TRBV18 and J is TRBJ2-3; D is uncertain. The CDR3 covers 14 residues. V dropped 4 bases and J dropped 0 bases, with 8 bases sitting between them. Germline CDR1 KGHSH, CDR2 LQKENI. The CDR3 sequence: CASSRYGSTDTQYF. CDR3 bases: TGTGCCAGCTCACGGTACGGCAGCACAGATACGCAGTATTTT.

The V and J genes are TRBV5-3 and TRBJ1-2; TRBD1 is a possible D gene (6 bases). TRBV5-3 counts as an open reading frame of uncertain function. This CDR3 region has 17 residues. The V and J ends lost 0 bases and 0 bases respectively, with 15 bases between them. The CDR3 reads CARSLEEQTGPNYGYTF. The CDR3 nucleotides are TGTGCCAGAAGCTTGGAGGAGCAGACAGGTCCTAACTATGGCTACACCTTC.

A word on this clone: Within the sample, other DNA sequences also encode this same CDR3. The chain carries TRBV29-1 and TRBJ2-1, with 7 bases lining up with TRBD1. CDR1 and CDR2 (germline): SQVTM, ANQGSEA. This CDR3 has 15 residues. Trimming cost V 7 bases and J 4 bases; bases outside gene matches: 13. The DNA of the CDR3 is TGCAGCGCAAGTTTAGTGACAGGGCCGTACAATGAGCAGTTCTTC. Amino acids: CSASLVTGPYNEQFF.

The rearrangement joins TRBV15 to TRBJ2-7, with D perhaps TRBD1 (7 bases). Germline V gene sequence: CDR1 LNHNV, CDR2 YYDKDF (reference sequence). Trimming removed 7 bases from V and 3 bases from J, with 19 bases in between. The CDR3 loop spans 15 amino acids. CDR3 nucleotides: TGTGCCACCACTCATCACAGGGGACTCTACTACGAGCAGTACTTC. This gives the protein CATTHHRGLYYEQYF.

The V and J genes are TRBV4-3 and TRBJ1-2; the D is unclear. The CDR3 totals 15 residues. V was shortened by 2 bases and J by 4 bases, with 14 bases between the two germline ends. Per the germline V gene, CDR1 is LGHNA and CDR2 is YSLEER. CDR3 sequence: CASSQKAWRLYGYTF. CDR3 nucleotide sequence: TGCGCCAGCAGCCAAAAGGCGTGGCGGCTCTATGGCTACACCTTC.

The rearrangement uses TRBV11-2 and TRBJ2-3; TRBD2 matches at 12 bases. After removal of 3 bases from V and 4 bases from J, the junction contained 8 bases not matched to a gene. The CDR3 covers 17 residues. Germline CDR1 reads SGHAT; CDR2 reads FQNNGV. The CDR3 sequence is CASSLRTSGIGADTQYF. The CDR3 bases are TGTGCCAGCAGCTTGAGGACTAGCGGGATAGGGGCAGATACGCAGTATTTT.

There are a few counts of this clone. J is TRBJ1-1 and V is TRBV2; 7 positions agree with TRBD1. CDR3 length equals 14 residues. After removal of 6 bases from V and 5 bases from J, the junction contained 9 bases not matched to a gene. Germline V gene data show CDR1 as SNHLY and CDR2 as FYNNEI. CDR3 region: CASSWTGGGTEAFF. The CDR3 nucleotides are TGTGCCAGCAGCTGGACAGGCGGGGGAACTGAAGCTTTCTTT.

The chain uses TRBV11-2 and TRBJ2-5; D is ambiguous. V lost 5 bases and J lost 3, with 13 bases in between. The CDR3 extends over 14 amino acids. Germline lookup yields CDR1 SGHAT and CDR2 FQNNGV. The CDR3 sequence is CASSQRDTEETQYF. DNA of the CDR3: TGTGCCAGCAGCCAACGAGACACCGAAGAGACCCAGTACTTC. Combining the CDR3 with reference TRBV11-2 and TRBJ2-5 gives the whole variable domain EAGVAQSPRYKIIEKRQSVAFWCNPISGHATLYWYQQILGQGPKLLIQFQNNGVVDDSQLPKDRFSAERLKGVDSTLKIQPAKLEDSAVYLCASSQRDTEETQYFGPGTRLLVL.

On this clone: The same CDR3 is also encoded by other DNA sequences in this sample. The chain is built from TRBV27 and TRBJ2-7; 13 nucleotides agree with TRBD2. The J segment lost 5 bases and the V segment lost 5 bases, leaving 3 bases of the junction unmatched. The germline V gene encodes CDR1 MNHEY and CDR2 SMNVEV (reference sequence). This CDR3 has 14 residues. This chain's CDR3 is CASSTSGRVHEQYF. In DNA form, the CDR3 reads TGTGCCAGCAGTACTAGCGGGAGGGTCCACGAGCAGTACTTC.

The chain links TRBV13 to TRBJ1-1; 9 bases map to TRBD1. CDR1 is PRHDT, CDR2 FYEKMQ, per germline (reference sequence). V dropped 4 bases and J dropped 0; count of bases not matched to a gene: 3. CDR3 size: 15 residues. The CDR3 nucleotides read TGTGCCAGCAGCTCTACAGGGGGCCTGAACACTGAAGCTTTCTTT. Translation: CASSSTGGLNTEAFF.

Only one count was recorded for this clone. The chain joins TRBV28 to TRBJ2-7; TRBD2 matches at 11 bases. V lost 6 bases to trimming and J lost 7 bases; unmatched junction nucleotides: 11. The length of the CDR3 is 15 residues. The V gene's germline CDR1 is MDHEN and CDR2 SYDVKM. CDR3 residues: CASRGRLAGGSEQYF. CDR3 coding DNA: TGTGCCAGCAGAGGAAGGCTAGCGGGAGGTTCTGAGCAGTACTTC.

The genes are TRBV7-9 and TRBJ2-5; perhaps TRBD1 as D (5 bases). The CDR3 is 12 amino acids. Trimming stripped 6 bases from V and 6 bases from J, with 11 bases between. Germline CDR1 and CDR2: SEHNR and FQNEAQ (reference sequence). This CDR3 is CASRSGLQTQYF. The DNA of the CDR3 is TGTGCCAGCAGGTCAGGGTTGCAGACCCAGTACTTC.